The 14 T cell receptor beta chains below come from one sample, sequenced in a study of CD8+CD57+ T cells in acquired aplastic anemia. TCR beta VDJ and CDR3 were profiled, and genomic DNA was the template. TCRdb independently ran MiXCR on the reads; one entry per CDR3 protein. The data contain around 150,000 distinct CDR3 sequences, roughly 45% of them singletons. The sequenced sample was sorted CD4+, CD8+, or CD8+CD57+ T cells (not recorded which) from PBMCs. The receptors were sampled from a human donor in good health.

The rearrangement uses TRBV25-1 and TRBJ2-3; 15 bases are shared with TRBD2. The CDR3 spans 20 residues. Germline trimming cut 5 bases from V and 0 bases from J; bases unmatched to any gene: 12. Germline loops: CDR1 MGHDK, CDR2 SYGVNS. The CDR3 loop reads CASSQDLTGTSGGSTDTQYF. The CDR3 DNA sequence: TGTGCCAGCAGTCAAGACCTAACCGGGACTAGCGGGGGGAGCACAGATACGCAGTATTTT.

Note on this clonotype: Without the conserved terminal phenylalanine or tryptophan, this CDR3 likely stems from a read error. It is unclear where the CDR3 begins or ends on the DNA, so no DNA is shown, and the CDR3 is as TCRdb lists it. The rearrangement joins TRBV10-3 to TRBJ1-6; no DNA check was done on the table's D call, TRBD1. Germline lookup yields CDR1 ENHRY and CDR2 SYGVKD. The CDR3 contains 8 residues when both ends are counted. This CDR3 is CATTTQDS.

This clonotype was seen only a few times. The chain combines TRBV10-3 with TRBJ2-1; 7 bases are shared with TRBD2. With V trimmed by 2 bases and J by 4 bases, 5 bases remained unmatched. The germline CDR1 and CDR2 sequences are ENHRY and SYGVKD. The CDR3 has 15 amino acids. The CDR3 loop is CAISERSGEYNEQFF. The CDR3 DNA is TGTGCCATCAGTGAGCGAAGCGGGGAGTACAATGAGCAGTTCTTC.

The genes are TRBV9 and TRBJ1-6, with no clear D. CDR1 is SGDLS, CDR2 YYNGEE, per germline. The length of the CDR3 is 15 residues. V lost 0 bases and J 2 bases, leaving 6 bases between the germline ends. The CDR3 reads CASSVGWAYNSPLHF. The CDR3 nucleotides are TGTGCCAGCAGCGTAGGATGGGCCTATAATTCACCCCTCCACTTT.

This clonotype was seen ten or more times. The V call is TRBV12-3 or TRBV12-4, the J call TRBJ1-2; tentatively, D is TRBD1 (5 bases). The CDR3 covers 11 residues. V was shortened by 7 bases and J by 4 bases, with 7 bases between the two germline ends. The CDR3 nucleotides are TGTGCCAGCAATAGGGGCTATGGCTACACCTTC. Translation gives CASNRGYGYTF.

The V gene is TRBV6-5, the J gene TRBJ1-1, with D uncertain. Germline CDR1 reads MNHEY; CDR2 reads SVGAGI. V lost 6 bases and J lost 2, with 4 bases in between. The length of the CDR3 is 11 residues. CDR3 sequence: CASSHNTEAFF. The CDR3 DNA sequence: TGTGCCAGCAGCCATAACACTGAAGCTTTCTTT.

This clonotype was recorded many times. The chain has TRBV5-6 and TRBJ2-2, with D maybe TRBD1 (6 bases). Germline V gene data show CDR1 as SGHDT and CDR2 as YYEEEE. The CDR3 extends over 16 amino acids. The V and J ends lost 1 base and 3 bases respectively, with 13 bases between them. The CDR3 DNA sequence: TGTGCCAGCAGCTTGCAGGGGACAATAGACACCGGGGAGCTGTTTTTT. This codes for CASSLQGTIDTGELFF.

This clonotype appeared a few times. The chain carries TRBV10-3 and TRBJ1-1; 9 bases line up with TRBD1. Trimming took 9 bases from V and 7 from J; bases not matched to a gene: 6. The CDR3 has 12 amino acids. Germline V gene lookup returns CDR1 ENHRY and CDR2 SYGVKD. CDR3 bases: TGTGCCATGAGACAGGGGGTAAGTGAAGCTTTCTTT. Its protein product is CAMRQGVSEAFF.

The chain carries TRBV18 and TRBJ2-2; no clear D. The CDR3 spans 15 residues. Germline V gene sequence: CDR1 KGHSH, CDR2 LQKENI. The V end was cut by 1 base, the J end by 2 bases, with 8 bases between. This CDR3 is CASSPLERNTGELFF. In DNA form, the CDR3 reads TGTGCCAGCTCACCACTTGAAAGAAACACCGGGGAGCTGTTTTTT.

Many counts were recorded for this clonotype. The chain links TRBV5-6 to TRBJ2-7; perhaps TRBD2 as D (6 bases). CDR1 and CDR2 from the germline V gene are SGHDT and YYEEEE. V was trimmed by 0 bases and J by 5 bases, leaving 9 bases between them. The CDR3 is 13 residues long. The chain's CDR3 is CASSLVLAHEQYF. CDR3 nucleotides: TGTGCCAGCAGCTTGGTCCTAGCGCACGAGCAGTACTTC. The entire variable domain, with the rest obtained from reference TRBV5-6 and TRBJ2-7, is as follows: DAGVTQSPTHLIKTRGQQVTLRCSPKSGHDTVSWYQQALGQGPQFIFQYYEEEERQRGNFPDRFSGHQFPNYSSELNVNALLLGDSALYLCASSLVLAHEQYFGPGTRLTVT.

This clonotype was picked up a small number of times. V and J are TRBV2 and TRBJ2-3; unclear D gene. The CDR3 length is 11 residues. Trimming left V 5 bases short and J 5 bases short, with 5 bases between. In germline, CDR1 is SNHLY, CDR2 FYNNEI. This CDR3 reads CASSFEDTQYF. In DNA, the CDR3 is TGTGCCAGCAGTTTTGAAGATACGCAGTATTTT. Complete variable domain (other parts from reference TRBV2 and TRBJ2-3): EPEVTQTPSHQVTQMGQEVILRCVPISNHLYFYWYRQILGQKVEFLVSFYNNEISEKSEIFDDQFSVERPDGSNFTLKIRSTKLEDSAMYFCASSFEDTQYFGPGTRLTVL.

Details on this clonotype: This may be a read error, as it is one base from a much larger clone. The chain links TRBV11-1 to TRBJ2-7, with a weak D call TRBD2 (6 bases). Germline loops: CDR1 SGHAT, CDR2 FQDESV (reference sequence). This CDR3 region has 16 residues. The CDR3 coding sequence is TGTGCCAGCAGCTTGGGGTCGGGAGTCGGCAACAATGAGCGGTTCTTC. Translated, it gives CASSLGSGVGNNERFF.

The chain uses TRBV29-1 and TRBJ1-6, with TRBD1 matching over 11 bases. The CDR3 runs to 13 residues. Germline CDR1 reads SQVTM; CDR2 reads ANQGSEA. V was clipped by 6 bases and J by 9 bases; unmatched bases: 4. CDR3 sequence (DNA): TGCAGCGTCGCCGGGACAGGGGGTTCACCCCTCCACTTT. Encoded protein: CSVAGTGGSPLHF.

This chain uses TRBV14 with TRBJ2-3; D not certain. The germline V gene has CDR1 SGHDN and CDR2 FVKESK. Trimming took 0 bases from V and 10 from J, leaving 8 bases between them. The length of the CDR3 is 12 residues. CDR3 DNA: TGTGCCAGCAGCCAAGAGCCCCCAGCGCAGTATTTT. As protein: CASSQEPPAQYF.